These 30 T cell receptor beta chains share one sample of origin, sequenced in a study of T cell clonotyping in hematopoietic cell transplantation. The method was immunoSEQ multiplex PCR; TCRdb's version includes in-frame clones alone and lacks a portion of them. The sample includes approximately 20,000 clones, under 85% of them seen just once. The sequenced sample consisted of peripheral blood mononuclear cells. The receptors stem from a man between 60 and 70 years old in good health. Some clones in this sample may be carry-over from other donors' samples.

V gene TRBV29-1 combines with J gene TRBJ2-7, with D tentatively TRBD1 (6 bases). V gave up 3 bases and J gave up 2 bases, with 11 bases separating them. This CDR3 has 13 residues. Germline lookup yields CDR1 SQVTM and CDR2 ANQGSEA. The CDR3 sequence: CSVETTGTYEQYF. Here the CDR3 DNA reads TGCAGCGTTGAGACGACAGGAACCTACGAGCAGTACTTC.

The chain joins TRBV7-9 to TRBJ2-7; possible D gene TRBD1, 5 bases. The V end was cut by 2 bases, the J end by 3 bases, with 14 bases between. CDR1 and CDR2 from the germline V gene are SEHNR and FQNEAQ (reference sequence). The CDR3 is made up of 15 amino acids. CDR3 sequence reads: CASSLLGQGSYEQYF. The CDR3 region has the DNA TGTGCCAGCAGCTTATTGGGTCAGGGAAGCTACGAGCAGTACTTC.

V gene TRBV10-1 combines with J gene TRBJ1-1; perhaps TRBD1 as D (5 bases). Trimming shortened V by 6 bases and J by 14 bases, and 16 bases separated the two germline ends. In germline, CDR1 is WNHNN, CDR2 SYGVQD (reference sequence). CDR3 length: 11 residues. The CDR3 is CASRLGAENFF. As DNA, the CDR3 is TGCGCCAGCAGACTCGGGGCAGAGAACTTCTTT.

The chain is built from TRBV6-5 and TRBJ2-2, with D possibly TRBD1 on 5 matching bases. The CDR3 contains 15 residues. V was trimmed by 4 bases and J by 5 bases, leaving 14 bases between them. CDR1 is MNHEY, CDR2 SVGAGI, per germline. The CDR3 protein is CASSSAVGATGELFF. The CDR3 DNA reads TGTGCCAGCAGTTCGGCGGTTGGGGCAACCGGGGAGCTGTTTTTT.

The chain combines TRBV7-2 with TRBJ2-5; 9 positions match TRBD1. The junction had 5 bases not matched to a gene; V was cut back by 5 bases and J by 4 bases. Per germline, CDR1 SGHTA and CDR2 FQGNSA. CDR3 length: 14 residues. The CDR3 loop is CASSPDRGAETQYF. CDR3 coding DNA: TGTGCCAGCAGCCCCGACAGGGGGGCAGAGACCCAGTACTTC.

The rearrangement joins TRBV30 to TRBJ2-5; 7 nucleotides line up with TRBD2. The germline gives CDR1 GTSNPN, CDR2 SVGIG (reference sequence). Unmatched junction bases numbered 2, after V lost 0 bases and J lost 4 bases. The CDR3 covers 13 residues. CDR3 residues: CAWSVRTRETQYF. The CDR3, as DNA: TGTGCCTGGAGTGTACGGACTAGAGAGACCCAGTACTTC.

This chain joins TRBV2 and TRBJ1-6; weak D call: TRBD1 (6 bases). The CDR3 is 15 amino acids. Germline V gene data show CDR1 as SNHLY and CDR2 as FYNNEI. V was shortened by 9 bases and J by 11 bases, with 23 bases between the two germline ends. CDR3 in amino acids: CASTTGLASVTPLHF. DNA for the CDR3: TGTGCCAGTACGACAGGCTTGGCTTCCGTTACACCCCTCCACTTT.

The chain uses TRBV30 and TRBJ1-4; no firm D call. The CDR3 is 12 amino acids. Germline assignment: CDR1 GTSNPN and CDR2 SVGIG (reference sequence). V was clipped by 4 bases and J by 3 bases, with 6 bases between them. The CDR3 sequence is CAWKASNEKLFF. CDR3 nucleotide sequence: TGTGCCTGGAAGGCTTCTAATGAAAAACTGTTTTTT.

This clone appeared a single time. The chain combines TRBV6-1 with TRBJ1-5, with a weak D call TRBD1 (5 bases). Germline V CDR1 and CDR2: MNHNS, SASEGT. With 7 bases removed from V and 0 bases from J, the gap between germline ends came to 13 bases. The CDR3 totals 15 residues. The CDR3 loop is CASTPTVYSNQPQHF. As DNA, the CDR3 is TGTGCCAGCACCCCGACAGTTTATAGCAATCAGCCCCAGCATTTT.

The chain joins TRBV2 to TRBJ2-1; a possible D gene is TRBD1 (7 bases). Per the germline V gene, CDR1 is SNHLY and CDR2 is FYNNEI. The CDR3 runs to 14 residues. Trimming took 6 bases from V and 11 from J, leaving 20 bases between them. The CDR3 region is CASSNINQGGKQFF. The CDR3 DNA follows: TGTGCCAGCAGCAACATTAACCAGGGGGGAAAGCAGTTCTTC.

This clone was seen a handful of times. This sequence joins TRBV4-1 and TRBJ2-7; 8 bases are shared with TRBD1. Germline loops: CDR1 MGHRA, CDR2 YSYEKL. The CDR3 runs 15 residues. Germline trimming cut 4 bases from V and 5 bases from J; bases unmatched to any gene: 10. The CDR3 sequence: CASSPWTGNRNEQYF. CDR3 coding DNA: TGCGCCAGCAGCCCCTGGACAGGGAATAGGAACGAGCAGTACTTC.

The chain combines TRBV13 with TRBJ1-1; D not resolved. Germline lookup yields CDR1 PRHDT and CDR2 FYEKMQ (reference sequence). V lost 7 bases and J 1 base, leaving 19 bases between the germline ends. The CDR3 loop spans 16 amino acids. The CDR3 DNA follows: TGTGCCAGCACCTATTTACCCACAGTGGGGAACACTGAAGCTTTCTTT. This gives the protein CASTYLPTVGNTEAFF. Filled out from reference TRBV13 and TRBJ1-1, the complete variable domain reads AAGVIQSPRHLIKEKRETATLKCYPIPRHDTVYWYQQGPGQDPQFLISFYEKMQSDKGSIPDRFSAQQFSDYHSELNMSSLELGDSALYFCASTYLPTVGNTEAFFGQGTRLTVV.

V is TRBV7-3 and J is TRBJ1-1; no definite D call. CDR1 SGHTA and CDR2 FQGTGA come from the germline V gene. V was trimmed by 5 bases and J by 2 bases, leaving 12 bases between them. CDR3 length: 14 residues. This CDR3 is CASSPSGTNTEAFF. In DNA, the CDR3 is TGTGCCAGCAGCCCCTCTGGCACTAACACTGAAGCTTTCTTT.

The chain is built from TRBV29-1 and TRBJ2-3; possible D gene TRBD1, 6 bases. Germline CDR1 and CDR2: SQVTM and ANQGSEA. Trimming shortened V by 6 bases and J by 4 bases, and 11 bases separated the two germline ends. The CDR3 is 12 residues long. The CDR3 spells CSVEGVADTQYF. The CDR3 DNA sequence: TGCAGCGTCGAGGGGGTGGCAGATACGCAGTATTTT.

The CDR3 is CASRAGGADTQYF. The CDR3 nucleotides read TGTGCCAGCAGAGCGGGAGGAGCAGATACGCAGTATTTT. The gene calls are TRBV6-5 and TRBJ2-3; TRBD2 matches at 9 bases. CDR1 and CDR2 (germline): MNHEY, SVGAGI. The CDR3 is made up of 13 amino acids. V shed 6 bases, J shed 4 bases, and the junction held 2 bases outside the gene matches.

The V call is TRBV7-8, the J call TRBJ1-2; no clear D. CDR3 length: 14 residues. Germline CDR1 and CDR2: SGHVS and FQNEAQ. Trimming took off 0 bases at V and 4 bases at J, with 9 bases between the two ends. Here the CDR3 DNA reads TGTGCCAGCAGCTTAGCAAGCGGGATCTATGGCTACACCTTC. This gives the protein CASSLASGIYGYTF.

The chain uses TRBV5-1 and TRBJ2-3; the D gene is possibly TRBD2 (5 bases). CDR3 length: 17 amino acids. Germline loops: CDR1 SGHRS, CDR2 YFSETQ. The V end lost 4 bases, the J end lost 4 bases, and 22 bases lay between the germline ends. CDR3 amino acids: CASSILLVSVGSDTQYF. CDR3 nucleotides: TGCGCCAGCAGCATCCTACTAGTTTCCGTGGGTTCAGATACGCAGTATTTT.

J is TRBJ2-1 and V is TRBV30; tentatively, D is TRBD2 (7 bases). From germline, CDR1 is GTSNPN and CDR2 SVGIG (reference sequence). Trimming stripped 8 bases from V and 0 bases from J, with 14 bases between. The CDR3 extends over 14 amino acids. CDR3 DNA: TGTGCCGGGGGGGCGGGGAGCTCCTACAATGAGCAGTTCTTC. Its translation: CAGGAGSSYNEQFF.

The rearrangement joins TRBV7-2 to TRBJ1-5; D ambiguous. V was cut by 1 base and J by 0 bases, with 7 bases left in between. CDR1 SGHTA and CDR2 FQGNSA come from the germline V gene. This CDR3 is built from 15 residues. The CDR3 region has the DNA TGTGCCAGCAGCTTAGTTGGTGGTAGCAATCAGCCCCAGCATTTT. Its protein is CASSLVGGSNQPQHF.

The rearrangement joins TRBV27 to TRBJ2-7; TRBD1 might be the D (5 bases). V was clipped by 0 bases and J by 4 bases, with 16 bases between them. Germline CDR1 and CDR2: MNHEY and SMNVEV (reference sequence). The CDR3 loop spans 16 amino acids. In DNA form, the CDR3 reads TGTGCCAGCAGTTTATCTGGGCAGGGTGGGCGGTACGAGCAGTACTTC. Translated, it gives CASSLSGQGGRYEQYF.

The rearrangement uses TRBV6-5 and TRBJ1-3; D unresolved. Trimming shortened V by 7 bases and J by 1 base, and 11 bases separated the two germline ends. Germline V gene data show CDR1 as MNHEY and CDR2 as SVGAGI. This CDR3 is 14 amino acids long. The CDR3 loop reads CASIPAGSGNTIYF. Here the CDR3 DNA reads TGTGCCAGCATCCCCGCGGGTTCTGGAAACACCATATATTTT.

The rearrangement links TRBV5-1 to TRBJ1-2; 7 nucleotides line up with TRBD1. Germline trimming cut 3 bases from V and 5 bases from J; bases unmatched to any gene: 10. The CDR3 totals 15 residues. Germline loops: CDR1 SGHRS, CDR2 YFSETQ. As DNA, the CDR3 is TGCGCCAGCAGCTCTCCGGGACAGAGCAGTTATGGCTACACCTTC. Translated: CASSSPGQSSYGYTF.

Sample share makes this clone medium-sized. This sequence joins TRBV10-3 and TRBJ2-7; TRBD1 matches at 8 bases. This CDR3 spans 15 amino acids. Per the germline V gene, CDR1 is ENHRY and CDR2 is SYGVKD. The trim removed 9 bases at V and 6 bases at J, leaving 16 bases unmatched. Here the CDR3 reads CAIGQGSPPPLEQYF. CDR3 bases: TGTGCCATAGGACAGGGTTCTCCCCCGCCTCTCGAGCAGTACTTC.

This clone was picked up a small number of times. This chain uses TRBV5-1 with TRBJ2-5; 9 bases are a match to TRBD1. Germline V lookup: CDR1 SGHRS, CDR2 YFSETQ. The CDR3 is made up of 14 amino acids. V lost 3 bases to trimming and J lost 5 bases; unmatched junction nucleotides: 5. The CDR3 region is CASSSGQGGETQYF. The CDR3 bases are TGCGCCAGCAGCTCGGGACAGGGAGGGGAGACCCAGTACTTC.

The chain links TRBV2 to TRBJ2-7, with D tentatively TRBD2 (6 bases). In germline, CDR1 is SNHLY, CDR2 FYNNEI. The V and J ends lost 8 bases and 1 base respectively, with 12 bases between them. The CDR3 sequence is 13 residues long. This CDR3 is CASLPRGSYEQYF. As DNA, the CDR3 is TGTGCCAGCCTTCCGCGGGGTTCCTACGAGCAGTACTTC.

The chain has TRBV5-1 and TRBJ2-2; D might be TRBD1 or TRBD2, each matching 6 bases. The CDR3 has 15 residues. Looked up from germline, CDR1 is SGHRS and CDR2 is YFSETQ. V lost 4 bases to trimming and J lost 6 bases, with 16 bases between them. CDR3 residues: CASSPRTGAAGELFF. As DNA, the CDR3 is TGCGCCAGCAGCCCCCGAACGGGGGCGGCCGGGGAGCTGTTTTTT.

CDR3 nucleotide sequence: TGTGCCAGCAGCCCGCAAGCGGGGGGGCGGTTCGAGCAGTACTTC. Its protein product is CASSPQAGGRFEQYF. The chain uses TRBV7-3 and TRBJ2-7; 10 nucleotides agree with TRBD2. The germline CDR1 and CDR2 sequences are SGHTA and FQGTGA. CDR3 size: 15 residues. V shed 5 bases, J shed 6 bases, and the junction held 10 bases outside the gene matches.

V is TRBV10-3 and J is TRBJ1-2, with D possibly being TRBD1 (6 bases). The CDR3 length is 15 residues. The V end was cut by 4 bases, the J end by 3 bases, with 15 bases between. Germline V CDR1 and CDR2: ENHRY, SYGVKD. CDR3 bases: TGTGCCATCAGTGGAGGGCAGGGGAGAGACTATGGCTACACCTTC. This translates into CAISGGQGRDYGYTF.

The chain carries TRBV28 and TRBJ2-5, with TRBD2 identical over 7 bases. This CDR3 is 15 amino acids long. CDR1 is MDHEN, CDR2 SYDVKM, per germline. The V and J ends lost 5 bases and 4 bases, in that order; junction bases with no gene match: 10. The CDR3 sequence is CASSRTSGTGETQYF. As DNA, the CDR3 is TGTGCCAGCAGTCGGACTAGTGGAACGGGAGAGACCCAGTACTTC.

CDR3 region: CASSSGLGGGNQPQHF. In nucleotides, the CDR3 is TGTGCCAGCAGCTCAGGCCTTGGGGGAGGCAATCAGCCCCAGCATTTT. The rearrangement joins TRBV7-9 to TRBJ1-5, with D maybe TRBD1 (5 bases). V lost 4 bases and J 2 bases, leaving 15 bases between the germline ends. The CDR3 has 16 amino acids. Germline CDR1 is SEHNR and CDR2 is FQNEAQ (reference sequence).